The clone carrying this TCR beta chain was found many times. Its antigen remains unknown. This sample was included in a study of regulatory T cells in long-lasting Graves disease. Overall study results and limits: Favoring TRBV28, TRBJ1-2 and TRBJ2-5 was a feature seen in persistent disease. Researchers reported studying only peripheral blood, not thyroid tissue.

This CDR3 comprises 14 residues. CDR1 is SNHLY and CDR2 is FYNNEI in the germline V gene. V was clipped by 7 bases and J by 6 bases; unmatched bases: 7. For TCR beta, libraries came from iRepertoire HTBI primers and Arm-PCR of CDR3 regions. MiXCR, applied by TCRdb to the multiplex PCR reads, yields one record per CDR3 protein. The table includes 550,000 to 650,000 distinct CDR3 sequences, approximately 16% detected once. Specified time point: newly diagnosed GD, antithyroid drugs for less than 3 months. The TCR library used RNA extracted from PBMCs. This same sample was also taken into another study, of T cells in Graves' hyperthyroidism and ophthalmopathy. That source adds: Exclusion criteria comprised uncontrolled infection, other autoimmune disease, pregnancy or lactation. Primed by the HTBI set, a first-round RT-PCR was run on the TCR CDR3.

The V gene is TRBV2, the J gene TRBJ2-1; 9 bases map to TRBD2. The sample in question was peripheral blood mononuclear cells (PBMCs), obtained at new diagnosis, from a patient treated with antithyroid drugs. The source of this sequence is a man aged 18 to 35 with Graves disease. The CDR3 DNA follows: TGTGCCAGCAAGGAGACTAGCGGTATCAATGAGCAGTTCTTC. This codes for CASKETSGINEQFF.